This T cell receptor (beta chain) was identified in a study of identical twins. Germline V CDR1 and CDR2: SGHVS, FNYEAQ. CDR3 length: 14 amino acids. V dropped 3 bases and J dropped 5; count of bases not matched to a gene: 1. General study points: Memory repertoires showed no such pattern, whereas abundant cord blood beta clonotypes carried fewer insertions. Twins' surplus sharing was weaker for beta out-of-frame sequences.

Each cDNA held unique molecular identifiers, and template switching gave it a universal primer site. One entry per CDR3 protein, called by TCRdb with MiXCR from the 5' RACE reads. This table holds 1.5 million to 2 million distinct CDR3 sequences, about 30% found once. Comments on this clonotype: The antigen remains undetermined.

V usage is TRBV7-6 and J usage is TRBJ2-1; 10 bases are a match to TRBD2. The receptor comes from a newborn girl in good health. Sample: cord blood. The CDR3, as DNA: TGTGCCAGCAGCTTTAGCGGGAGGAACAATGAGCAGTTCTTC. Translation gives CASSFSGRNNEQFF.